This passage covers 17 T cell receptor beta chains from one sample sequenced in a study of blood T cell repertoires in COVID-19 (TCRdb year 2020). Libraries were constructed by the immunoSEQ multiplex PCR assay. TCRdb holds this immuneACCESS table with in-frame rearrangements only. Some clones are missing; in checked studies, unresolved V genes explain under half, and the rest has no known cause. The sample table lists about 300,000 clones, 65% to 85% of them with a count of one. The ten most abundant clones make up roughly 1.5% of the sample. The source material was peripheral blood. The receptors stem from a human donor with COVID-19, enrolled during active disease. The donor label of this sample is uncertain.

The rearrangement joins TRBV9 to TRBJ2-3; TRBD2 agrees at 7 bases. The CDR3 has 16 residues. From germline, CDR1 is SGDLS and CDR2 YYNGEE. V shed 1 base and J 4 bases; nucleotides not matched to a gene: 9. The CDR3: CASSVLGGGLSDTQYF. CDR3 bases: TGTGCCAGCAGCGTATTGGGGGGAGGGCTTTCAGATACGCAGTATTTT. Complete variable domain (other parts from reference TRBV9 and TRBJ2-3): DSGVTQTPKHLITATGQRVTLRCSPRSGDLSVYWYQQSLDQGLQFLIQYYNGEERAKGNILERFSAQQFPDLHSELNLSSLELGDSALYFCASSVLGGGLSDTQYFGPGTRLTVL.

This rearrangement joins TRBV28 to TRBJ2-7; no clear D gene. Trimming took off 3 bases at V and 0 bases at J, with 9 bases between the two ends. The CDR3 consists of 14 residues. Germline V gives CDR1 MDHEN, CDR2 SYDVKM. In DNA form, the CDR3 reads TGTGCCAGCAGTTTTAACAGCAACTCCTACGAGCAGTACTTC. This codes for CASSFNSNSYEQYF.

The chain links TRBV6-5 to TRBJ1-4, with D unclear. CDR1 is MNHEY, CDR2 SVGAGI, per germline. V was pared by 6 bases and J by 3 bases, with 11 bases between. This CDR3 spans 14 amino acids. CDR3 nucleotides: TGTGCCAGCAGATCAGCCGCGGCTAATGAAAAACTGTTTTTT. Translating it yields CASRSAAANEKLFF.

As for this clone: Germline is not matched at one junction end, which may reflect a read error. This sequence joins TRBV27 and TRBJ2-7; 11 nucleotides align to TRBD1. This CDR3 has 11 residues. The germline V gene has CDR1 MNHEY and CDR2 SMNVEV (reference sequence). Written as DNA, the CDR3 is TGTGCCAGCAGTGGTCCGGGACAGGGGGACTTC. It encodes CASSGPGQGDF.

This clone was found many times. This chain links TRBV7-3 with TRBJ2-2; 9 nucleotides align to TRBD1. CDR1 is SGHTA, CDR2 FQGTGA, per germline. The CDR3 is 14 amino acids. Trimming at V came to 5 bases and at J to 4 bases, leaving 2 bases not matched to a gene. This CDR3 reads CASSQTGGTGELFF. In nucleotides, the CDR3 is TGTGCCAGCAGCCAGACAGGGGGCACCGGGGAGCTGTTTTTT. The full variable domain, with the rest looked up from reference TRBV7-3 and TRBJ2-2, is GAGVSQTPSNKVTEKGKYVELRCDPISGHTALYWYRQSLGQGPEFLIYFQGTGAADDSGLPNDRFFAVRPEGSVSTLKIQRTERGDSAVYLCASSQTGGTGELFFGEGSRLTVL.

This chain uses TRBV2 with TRBJ1-1; a possible D gene is TRBD1 (6 bases). Per the germline V gene, CDR1 is SNHLY and CDR2 is FYNNEI. This CDR3 is 17 amino acids long. Trimming left V 2 bases short and J 5 bases short, with 21 bases between. CDR3 nucleotide sequence: TGTGCCAGCAGTGAATGGGACACGGCGAGGATGGGGACTGAAGCTTTCTTT. Its protein is CASSEWDTARMGTEAFF.

The gene calls are TRBV7-2 and TRBJ2-1; D unclear. V was clipped by 6 bases and J by 3 bases, with 3 bases between them. The CDR3 spans 11 residues. Germline CDR1 SGHTA, CDR2 FQGNSA. As DNA, the CDR3 is TGTGCCAGCAGACTCTACAATGAGCAGTTCTTC. Translation gives CASRLYNEQFF. The full variable domain, with the rest looked up from reference TRBV7-2 and TRBJ2-1, is GAGVSQSPSNKVTEKGKDVELRCDPISGHTALYWYRQSLGQGLEFLIYFQGNSAPDKSGLPSDRFSAERTGGSVSTLTIQRTQQEDSAVYLCASRLYNEQFFGPGTRLTVL.

This chain joins TRBV7-2 and TRBJ2-4; 7 bases are shared with TRBD1. Germline CDR1 is SGHTA and CDR2 is FQGNSA. The CDR3 extends over 15 amino acids. Losses at the gene ends were 4 bases for V and 6 bases for J; bases not matched to a gene: 9. In DNA, the CDR3 is TGTGCCAGCAGCTCGCACTCGGGACAGCTAAACATTCAGTACTTC. Protein product: CASSSHSGQLNIQYF. Combining the CDR3 with reference TRBV7-2 and TRBJ2-4 gives the whole variable domain GAGVSQSPSNKVTEKGKDVELRCDPISGHTALYWYRQSLGQGLEFLIYFQGNSAPDKSGLPSDRFSAERTGGSVSTLTIQRTQQEDSAVYLCASSSHSGQLNIQYFGAGTRLSVL.

The gene calls are TRBV7-2 and TRBJ1-1; TRBD1 might be the D (5 bases). V dropped 1 base and J dropped 6 bases, with 12 bases sitting between them. The length of the CDR3 is 14 residues. The germline gives CDR1 SGHTA, CDR2 FQGNSA. Here the CDR3 reads CASSLVGGSAEAFF. CDR3 DNA: TGTGCCAGCAGCTTAGTGGGGGGGTCGGCTGAAGCTTTCTTT.

This rearrangement joins TRBV28 to TRBJ1-2; 7 positions agree with TRBD1. The CDR3 is 15 amino acids. Looked up from germline, CDR1 is MDHEN and CDR2 is SYDVKM. V shed 5 bases, J shed 5 bases, and the junction held 11 bases outside the gene matches. The CDR3: CASSSRAGGNYGYTF. The CDR3 bases are TGTGCCAGCAGTAGTAGGGCAGGGGGAAATTATGGCTACACCTTC.

The V call is TRBV30, the J call TRBJ1-6; maybe TRBD1 (6 bases). Germline assignment: CDR1 GTSNPN and CDR2 SVGIG (reference sequence). Deletions cut 1 base from V and 14 bases from J, with 15 bases between. CDR3 length equals 13 residues. The CDR3, as DNA: TGTGCCTGGAGTGGACAGGCCGATCTATCCCTCCACTTT. Its protein is CAWSGQADLSLHF. The full variable domain, its missing parts supplied by reference TRBV30 and TRBJ1-6, is SQTIHQWPATLVQPVGSPLSLECTVEGTSNPNLYWYRQAAGRGLQLLFYSVGIGQISSEVPQNLSASRPQDRQFILSSKKLLLSDSGFYLCAWSGQADLSLHFGNGTRLTVT.

The rearrangement uses TRBV7-2 and TRBJ2-1, with 14 positions matching TRBD2. The V and J ends lost 1 base and 11 bases, in that order; junction bases with no gene match: 7. The CDR3 has 16 amino acids. Germline values: CDR1 SGHTA, CDR2 FQGNSA. CDR3: CASSLEGGTSGGQQFF. CDR3 bases: TGTGCCAGCAGCTTAGAGGGCGGGACTAGCGGGGGCCAGCAGTTCTTC. Supplemented by reference TRBV7-2 and TRBJ2-1, the full variable domain reads GAGVSQSPSNKVTEKGKDVELRCDPISGHTALYWYRQSLGQGLEFLIYFQGNSAPDKSGLPSDRFSAERTGGSVSTLTIQRTQQEDSAVYLCASSLEGGTSGGQQFFGPGTRLTVL.

The rearrangement links TRBV2 to TRBJ2-7, with 10 bases identical to TRBD1. The J segment lost 5 bases and the V segment lost 5 bases, leaving 6 bases of the junction unmatched. The germline V gene encodes CDR1 SNHLY and CDR2 FYNNEI. This CDR3 comprises 14 residues. The CDR3 sequence is CASSRDRGDDEQYF. In nucleotides, the CDR3 is TGTGCCAGCAGTCGGGACAGGGGTGACGACGAGCAGTACTTC. The variable domain in full, completed from reference TRBV2 and TRBJ2-7, reads EPEVTQTPSHQVTQMGQEVILRCVPISNHLYFYWYRQILGQKVEFLVSFYNNEISEKSEIFDDQFSVERPDGSNFTLKIRSTKLEDSAMYFCASSRDRGDDEQYFGPGTRLTVT.

CDR3 nucleotide sequence: TGTGCCAGCAGTTCTGGGTCAGGGAGGGGGTACGAGCAGTACTTC. Protein sequence: CASSSGSGRGYEQYF. The chain is built from TRBV28 and TRBJ2-7; D possibly corresponds to TRBD2 (7 bases). Germline values: CDR1 MDHEN, CDR2 SYDVKM. V lost 4 bases to trimming and J lost 4 bases, with 17 bases between them. This CDR3 is 15 amino acids long.

There are a few counts of this clone. The rearrangement links TRBV30 to TRBJ1-2, with 8 bases that match TRBD1. The CDR3 has 13 amino acids. Germline CDR1 GTSNPN, CDR2 SVGIG (reference sequence). Unmatched junction bases numbered 7, after V lost 5 bases and J lost 5 bases. The CDR3 is CAWQTGALYGYTF. In nucleotides, the CDR3 is TGTGCCTGGCAGACAGGGGCCCTTTATGGCTACACCTTC.

CDR3 bases: TGTGCCAGTAGTTCCGGGGGTCGGACAGATACGCAGTATTTT. Encoded protein: CASSSGGRTDTQYF. The J gene is TRBJ2-3, the V gene TRBV19; weak D call: TRBD2 (6 bases). CDR3 size: 14 residues. Germline lookup yields CDR1 LNHDA and CDR2 SQIVND (reference sequence). V lost 5 bases, J lost 3 bases, and 12 bases lay in between.

The J gene is TRBJ2-3, the V gene TRBV12-5; D is uncertain. Trimming took off 2 bases at V and 5 bases at J, with 2 bases between the two ends. CDR3 length: 11 amino acids. Germline V CDR1 and CDR2: LGHNT, FRNRAP. CDR3 nucleotides: TGTGCTAGTGGTTTGCTAGATACGCAGTATTTT. Translation gives CASGLLDTQYF. The whole variable domain, remainder taken from reference TRBV12-5 and TRBJ2-3, is DARVTQTPRHKVTEMGQEVTMRCQPILGHNTVFWYRQTMMQGLELLAYFRNRAPLDDSGMPKDRFSAEMPDATLATLKIQPSEPRDSAVYFCASGLLDTQYFGPGTRLTVL.